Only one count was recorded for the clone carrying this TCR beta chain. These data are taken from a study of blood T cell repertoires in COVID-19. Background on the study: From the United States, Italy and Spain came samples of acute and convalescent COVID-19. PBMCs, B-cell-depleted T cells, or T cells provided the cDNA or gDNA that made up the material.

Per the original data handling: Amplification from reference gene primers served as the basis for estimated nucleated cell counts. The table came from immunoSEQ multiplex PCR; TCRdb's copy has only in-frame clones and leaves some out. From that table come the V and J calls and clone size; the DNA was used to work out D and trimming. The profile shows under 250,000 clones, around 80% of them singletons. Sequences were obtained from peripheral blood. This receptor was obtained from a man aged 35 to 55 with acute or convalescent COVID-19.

The CDR3 bases are TGTGCCAGCAGTCGGGGCGGGGTTCGGAACACCATATATTTT. Residues: CASSRGGVRNTIYF. The chain employs TRBV5-6 and TRBJ1-3, with TRBD1 as a possible D gene (5 bases). Germline V lookup: CDR1 SGHDT, CDR2 YYEEEE. The germline V and J ends were trimmed by 5 bases and 7 bases, with 16 bases remaining between them. The CDR3 covers 14 residues.